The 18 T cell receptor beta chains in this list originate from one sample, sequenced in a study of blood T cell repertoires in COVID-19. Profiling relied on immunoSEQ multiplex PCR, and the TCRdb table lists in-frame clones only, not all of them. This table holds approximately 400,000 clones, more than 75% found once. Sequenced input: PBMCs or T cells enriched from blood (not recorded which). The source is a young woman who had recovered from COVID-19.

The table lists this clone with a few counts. The CDR3 protein is CASSPTDRPSNYGYTF. The CDR3 region has the DNA TGCGCCAGCAGCCCAACAGACAGGCCTTCTAACTATGGCTACACCTTC. This chain connects TRBV5-1 to TRBJ1-2, with a possible D match to TRBD1 (6 bases). Germline-derived CDR1 and CDR2 are SGHRS and YFSETQ. Trimming shortened V by 4 bases and J by 0 bases, and 16 bases separated the two germline ends. The CDR3 consists of 16 residues.

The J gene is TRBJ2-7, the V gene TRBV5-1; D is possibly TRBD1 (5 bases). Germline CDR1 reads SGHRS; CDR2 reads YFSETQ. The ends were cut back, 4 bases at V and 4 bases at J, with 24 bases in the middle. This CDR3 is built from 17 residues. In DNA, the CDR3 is TGCGCCAGCAGCCCAAGGGCCCAGGGTGATGGTTTATACGAGCAGTACTTC. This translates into CASSPRAQGDGLYEQYF.

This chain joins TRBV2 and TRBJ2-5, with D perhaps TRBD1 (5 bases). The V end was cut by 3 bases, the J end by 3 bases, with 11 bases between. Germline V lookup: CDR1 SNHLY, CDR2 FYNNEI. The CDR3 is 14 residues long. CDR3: CASSELDSKETQYF. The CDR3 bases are TGTGCCAGCAGTGAGCTCGACAGTAAAGAGACCCAGTACTTC.

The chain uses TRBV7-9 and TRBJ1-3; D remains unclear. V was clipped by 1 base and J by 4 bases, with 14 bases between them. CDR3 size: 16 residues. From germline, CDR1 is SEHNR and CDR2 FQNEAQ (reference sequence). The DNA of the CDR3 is TGTGCCAGCAGCTTAGTTAGCTCGTCTCGAGGAAACACCATATATTTT. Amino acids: CASSLVSSSRGNTIYF.

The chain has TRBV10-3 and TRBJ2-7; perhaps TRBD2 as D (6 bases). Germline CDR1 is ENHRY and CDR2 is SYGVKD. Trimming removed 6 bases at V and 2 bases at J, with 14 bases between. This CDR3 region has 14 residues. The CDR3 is CAIRGGLTTYEQYF. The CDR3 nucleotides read TGTGCCATCAGGGGGGGACTGACGACCTACGAGCAGTACTTC.

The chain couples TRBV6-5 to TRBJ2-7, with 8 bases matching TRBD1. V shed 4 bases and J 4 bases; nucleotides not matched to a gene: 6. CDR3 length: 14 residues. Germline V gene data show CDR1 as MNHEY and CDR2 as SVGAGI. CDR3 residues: CASSWTGSRYEQYF. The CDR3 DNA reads TGTGCCAGCAGTTGGACAGGGAGTAGGTACGAGCAGTACTTC.

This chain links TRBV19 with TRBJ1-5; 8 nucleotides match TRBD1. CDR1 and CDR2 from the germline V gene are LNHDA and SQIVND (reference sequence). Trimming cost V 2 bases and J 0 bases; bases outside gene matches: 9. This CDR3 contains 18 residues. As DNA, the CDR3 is TGTGCCAGTAGTATACGGGGGACAGGACCTTATAGCAATCAGCCCCAGCATTTT. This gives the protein CASSIRGTGPYSNQPQHF.

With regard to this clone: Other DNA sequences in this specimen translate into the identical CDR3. CDR3 sequence reads: CASSLGGGEQYF. The CDR3 coding sequence is TGTGCCAGCAGCTTAGGAGGGGGCGAGCAGTACTTC. The chain carries TRBV7-2 and TRBJ2-7; maybe TRBD1 (6 bases). V dropped 1 base and J dropped 6 bases, with 7 bases sitting between them. The V gene's germline CDR1 is SGHTA and CDR2 FQGNSA. The CDR3 runs 12 residues.

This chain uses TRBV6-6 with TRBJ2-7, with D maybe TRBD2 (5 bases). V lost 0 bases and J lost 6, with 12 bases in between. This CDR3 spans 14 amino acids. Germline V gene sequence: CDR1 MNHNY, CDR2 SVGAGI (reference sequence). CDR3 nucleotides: TGTGCCAGCAGTTACTCATACGGGATAGGCGAGCAGTACTTC. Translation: CASSYSYGIGEQYF.

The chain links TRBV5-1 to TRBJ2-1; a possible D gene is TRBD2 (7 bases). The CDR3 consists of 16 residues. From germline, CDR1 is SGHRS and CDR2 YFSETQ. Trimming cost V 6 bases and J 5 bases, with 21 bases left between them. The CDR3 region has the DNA TGCGCCAGCACCTGGACTAGAGGGGGAGATGACAATGAGCAGTTCTTC. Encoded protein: CASTWTRGGDDNEQFF.

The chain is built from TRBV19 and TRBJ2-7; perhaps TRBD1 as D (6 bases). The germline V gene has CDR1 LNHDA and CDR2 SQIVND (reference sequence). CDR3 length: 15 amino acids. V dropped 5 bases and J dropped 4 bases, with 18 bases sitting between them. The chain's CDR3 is CASSGTGSEFYEQYF. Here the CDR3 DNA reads TGTGCCAGTAGTGGTACAGGGTCAGAATTTTACGAGCAGTACTTC.

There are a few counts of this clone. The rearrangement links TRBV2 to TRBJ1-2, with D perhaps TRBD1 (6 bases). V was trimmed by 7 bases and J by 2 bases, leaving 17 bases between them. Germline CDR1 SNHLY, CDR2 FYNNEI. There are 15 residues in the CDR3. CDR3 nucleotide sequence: TGTGCCAGCAATGTCGTGTCAGGGGACAACTATGGCTACACCTTC. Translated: CASNVVSGDNYGYTF.

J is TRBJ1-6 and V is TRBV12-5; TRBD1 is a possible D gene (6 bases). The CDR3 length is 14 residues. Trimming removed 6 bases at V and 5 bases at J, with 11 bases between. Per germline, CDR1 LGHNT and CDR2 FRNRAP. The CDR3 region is CASGMTGNNSPLHF. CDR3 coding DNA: TGTGCTAGTGGCATGACAGGAAATAATTCACCCCTCCACTTT.

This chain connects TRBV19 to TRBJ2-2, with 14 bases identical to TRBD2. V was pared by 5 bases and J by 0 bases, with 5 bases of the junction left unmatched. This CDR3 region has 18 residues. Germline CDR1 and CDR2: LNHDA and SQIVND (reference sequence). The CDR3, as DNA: TGTGCCAGTAGTCTTTGGGGACTAGCGGGGGCGAACACCGGGGAGCTGTTTTTT. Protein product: CASSLWGLAGANTGELFF.

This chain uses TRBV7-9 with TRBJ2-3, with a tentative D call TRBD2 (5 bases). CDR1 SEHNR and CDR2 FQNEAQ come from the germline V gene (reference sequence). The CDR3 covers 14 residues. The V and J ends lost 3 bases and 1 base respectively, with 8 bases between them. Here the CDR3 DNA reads TGTGCCAGCAGCTTCGTCGGGGGCACAGATACGCAGTATTTT. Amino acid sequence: CASSFVGGTDTQYF.

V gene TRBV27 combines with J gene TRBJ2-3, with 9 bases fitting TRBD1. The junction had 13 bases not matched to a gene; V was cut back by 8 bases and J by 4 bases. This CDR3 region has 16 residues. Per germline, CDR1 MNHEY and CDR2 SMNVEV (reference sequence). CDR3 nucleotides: TGTGCCAGCTGGGACAGGGAGGGTCCAGGCCCAGATACGCAGTATTTT. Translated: CASWDREGPGPDTQYF.

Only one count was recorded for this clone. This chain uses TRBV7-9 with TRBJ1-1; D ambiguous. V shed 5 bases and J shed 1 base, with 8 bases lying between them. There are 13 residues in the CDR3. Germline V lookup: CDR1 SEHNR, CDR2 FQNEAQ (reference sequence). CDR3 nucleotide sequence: TGTGCCAGCAGCCCCGCCGGGAACACTGAAGCTTTCTTT. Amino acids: CASSPAGNTEAFF.

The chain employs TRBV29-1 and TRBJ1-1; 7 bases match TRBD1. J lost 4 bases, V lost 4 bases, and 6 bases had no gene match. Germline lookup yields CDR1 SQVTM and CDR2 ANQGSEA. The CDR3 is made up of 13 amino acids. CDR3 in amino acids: CSVVKGGGTEAFF. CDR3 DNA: TGCAGCGTTGTCAAAGGGGGCGGCACTGAAGCTTTCTTT. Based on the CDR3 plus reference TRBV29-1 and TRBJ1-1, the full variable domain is SAVISQKPSRDICQRGTSLTIQCQVDSQVTMMFWYRQQPGQSLTLIATANQGSEATYESGFVIDKFPISRPNLTFSTLTVSNMSPEDSSIYLCSVVKGGGTEAFFGQGTRLTVV.